This TCR gamma chain came from a study of gamma-delta chains in newborns, infants, children. At the level of the study: Microbial exposure reportedly drives polyclonal innate γδ T cell expansion after birth.

TCRdb re-called the reads via CATT. The sample records some 99 gamma-chain clones, around 93% being singletons. A remark on this clone: This sample also contains other DNA sequences that code for the same CDR3.

The germline V gene has CDR1 GITISATS and CDR2 ISYDGTV (reference sequence). The CDR3 is made up of 14 amino acids. The V segment is TRGV9, and no J call was made. The sequenced sample was blood, obtained at week 4. The origin of this receptor is a child who was a newborn, infant or young child, either healthy, febrile or measles-vaccinated (not recorded which). This table probably holds off-target reads from a library built for another chain. CDR3 bases: TGTGCCTGTGACATTCTGGGGGATACAGCACAACTCTTCTTT. Its translation is CACDILGDTAQLFF.